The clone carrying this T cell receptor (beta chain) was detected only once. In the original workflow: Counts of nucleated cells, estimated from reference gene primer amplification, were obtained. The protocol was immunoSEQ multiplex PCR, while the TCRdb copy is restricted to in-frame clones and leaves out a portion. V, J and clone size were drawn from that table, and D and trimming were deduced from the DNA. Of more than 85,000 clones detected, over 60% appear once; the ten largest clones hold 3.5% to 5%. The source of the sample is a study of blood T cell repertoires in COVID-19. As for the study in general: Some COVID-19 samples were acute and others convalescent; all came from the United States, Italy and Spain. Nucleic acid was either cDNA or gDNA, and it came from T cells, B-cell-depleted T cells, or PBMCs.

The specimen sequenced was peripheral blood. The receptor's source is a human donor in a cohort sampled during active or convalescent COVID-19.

The CDR3 region is CASSRTGANQPQHF. The CDR3, as DNA: TGTGCCAGCAGTCGGACAGGGGCCAATCAGCCCCAGCATTTT. The rearrangement links TRBV2 to TRBJ1-5; 9 positions match TRBD1. V was pared by 5 bases and J by 3 bases, with 2 bases of the junction left unmatched. CDR1 and CDR2 from the germline V gene are SNHLY and FYNNEI. The CDR3 loop spans 14 amino acids.